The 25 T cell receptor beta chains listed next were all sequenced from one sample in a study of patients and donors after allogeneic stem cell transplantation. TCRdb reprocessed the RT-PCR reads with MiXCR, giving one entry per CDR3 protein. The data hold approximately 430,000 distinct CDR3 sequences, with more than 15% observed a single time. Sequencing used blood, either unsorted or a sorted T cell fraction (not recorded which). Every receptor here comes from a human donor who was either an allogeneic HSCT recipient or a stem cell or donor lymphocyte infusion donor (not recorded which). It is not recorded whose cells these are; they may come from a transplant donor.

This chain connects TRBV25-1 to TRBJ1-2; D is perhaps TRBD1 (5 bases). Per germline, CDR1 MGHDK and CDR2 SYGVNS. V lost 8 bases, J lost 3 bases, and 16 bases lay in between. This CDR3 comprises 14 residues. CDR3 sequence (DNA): TGTGCCAGCGGCTTACCGGGGGGGTACTATGGCTACACCTTC. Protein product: CASGLPGGYYGYTF.

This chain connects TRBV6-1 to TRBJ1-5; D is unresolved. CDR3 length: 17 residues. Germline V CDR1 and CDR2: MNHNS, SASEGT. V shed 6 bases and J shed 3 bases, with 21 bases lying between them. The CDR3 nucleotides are TGTGCCAGCAGCCGCCTAAACTTGGCGGTTTCCAATCAGCCCCAGCATTTT. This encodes CASSRLNLAVSNQPQHF.

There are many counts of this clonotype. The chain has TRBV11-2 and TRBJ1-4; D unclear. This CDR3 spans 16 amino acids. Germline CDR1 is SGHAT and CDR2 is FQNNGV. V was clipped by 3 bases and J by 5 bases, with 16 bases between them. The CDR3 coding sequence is TGTGCCAGCAGCTTGGCCGGGAGGGCCCCAAATGAAAAACTGTTTTTT. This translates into CASSLAGRAPNEKLFF. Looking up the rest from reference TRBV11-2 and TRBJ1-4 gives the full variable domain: EAGVAQSPRYKIIEKRQSVAFWCNPISGHATLYWYQQILGQGPKLLIQFQNNGVVDDSQLPKDRFSAERLKGVDSTLKIQPAKLEDSAVYLCASSLAGRAPNEKLFFGSGTQLSVL.

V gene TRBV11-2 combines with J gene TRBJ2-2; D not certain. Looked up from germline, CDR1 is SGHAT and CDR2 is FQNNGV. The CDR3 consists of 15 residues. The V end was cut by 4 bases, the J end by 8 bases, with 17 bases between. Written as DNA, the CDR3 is TGTGCCAGCAGCTCTGGCGCTGGGTATCAAGGGGAGCTGTTTTTT. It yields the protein CASSSGAGYQGELFF.

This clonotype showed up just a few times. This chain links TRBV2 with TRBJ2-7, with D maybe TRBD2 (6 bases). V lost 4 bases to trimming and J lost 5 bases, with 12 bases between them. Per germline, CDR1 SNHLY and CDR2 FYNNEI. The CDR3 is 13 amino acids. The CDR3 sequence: CASSVGGGDEQYF. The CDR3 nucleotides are TGTGCCAGCAGTGTGGGAGGAGGAGACGAGCAGTACTTC.

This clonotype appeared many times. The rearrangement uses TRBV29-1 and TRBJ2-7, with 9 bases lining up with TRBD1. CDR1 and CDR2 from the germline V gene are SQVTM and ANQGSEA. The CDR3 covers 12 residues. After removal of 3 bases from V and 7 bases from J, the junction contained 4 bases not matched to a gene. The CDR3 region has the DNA TGCAGCGTTGATAACAGGGGGCTTGAGCAGTACTTC. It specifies CSVDNRGLEQYF.

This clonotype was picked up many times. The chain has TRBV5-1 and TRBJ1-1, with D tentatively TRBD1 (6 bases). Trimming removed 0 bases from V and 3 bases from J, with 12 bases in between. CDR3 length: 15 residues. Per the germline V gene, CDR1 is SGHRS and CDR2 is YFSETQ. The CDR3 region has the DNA TGCGCCAGCAGCTTGGCCGTGAAGGGGGACACTGAAGCTTTCTTT. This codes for CASSLAVKGDTEAFF.

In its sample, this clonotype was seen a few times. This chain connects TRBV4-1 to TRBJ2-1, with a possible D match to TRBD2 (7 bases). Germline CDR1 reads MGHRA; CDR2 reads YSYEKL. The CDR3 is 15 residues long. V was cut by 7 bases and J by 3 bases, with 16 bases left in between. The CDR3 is CASIKGGSVYNEQFF. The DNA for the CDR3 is TGCGCCAGCATCAAGGGGGGGTCCGTCTACAATGAGCAGTTCTTC.

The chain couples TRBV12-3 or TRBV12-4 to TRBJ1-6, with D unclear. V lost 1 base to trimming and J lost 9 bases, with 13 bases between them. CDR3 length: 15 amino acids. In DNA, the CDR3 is TGTGCCAGCAGTTTAGGGATTGGTCTGGGTTCACCCCTCCACTTT. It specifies CASSLGIGLGSPLHF.

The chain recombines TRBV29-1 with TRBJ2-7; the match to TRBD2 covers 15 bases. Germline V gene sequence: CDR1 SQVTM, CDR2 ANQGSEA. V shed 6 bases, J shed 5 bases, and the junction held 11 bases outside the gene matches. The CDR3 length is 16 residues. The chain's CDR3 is CSVGGLAGGRLHEQYF. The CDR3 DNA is TGCAGCGTGGGGGGACTAGCGGGAGGTCGTTTACACGAGCAGTACTTC.

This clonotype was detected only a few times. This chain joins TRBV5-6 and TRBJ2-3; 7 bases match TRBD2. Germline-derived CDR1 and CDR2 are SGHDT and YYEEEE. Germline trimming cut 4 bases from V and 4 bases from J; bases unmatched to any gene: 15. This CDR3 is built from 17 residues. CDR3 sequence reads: CASSPTTLRRGSDTQYF. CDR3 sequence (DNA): TGTGCCAGCAGCCCTACCACCTTACGGCGGGGGTCAGATACGCAGTATTTT.

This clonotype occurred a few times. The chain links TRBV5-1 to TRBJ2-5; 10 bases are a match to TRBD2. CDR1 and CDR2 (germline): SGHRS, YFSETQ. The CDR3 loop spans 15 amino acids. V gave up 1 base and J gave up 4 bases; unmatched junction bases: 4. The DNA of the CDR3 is TGCGCCAGCAGCTTGACGAGACTAGCGGGAGAGACCCAGTACTTC. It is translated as CASSLTRLAGETQYF.

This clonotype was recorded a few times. CDR3 amino acids: CASGLGSITPQHF. As DNA, the CDR3 is TGTGCTAGTGGTTTGGGCTCGATCACTCCCCAGCATTTT. The chain is built from TRBV12-5 and TRBJ1-5, with D uncertain. The CDR3 totals 13 residues. CDR1 LGHNT and CDR2 FRNRAP come from the germline V gene. V dropped 1 base and J dropped 10 bases, with 11 bases sitting between them.

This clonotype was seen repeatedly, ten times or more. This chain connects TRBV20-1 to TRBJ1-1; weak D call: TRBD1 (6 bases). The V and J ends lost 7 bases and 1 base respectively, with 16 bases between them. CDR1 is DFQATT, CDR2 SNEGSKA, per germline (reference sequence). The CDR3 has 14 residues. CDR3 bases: TGCAGTGTGTACGGGGGGGGCGGGAACACTGAAGCTTTCTTT. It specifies CSVYGGGGNTEAFF.

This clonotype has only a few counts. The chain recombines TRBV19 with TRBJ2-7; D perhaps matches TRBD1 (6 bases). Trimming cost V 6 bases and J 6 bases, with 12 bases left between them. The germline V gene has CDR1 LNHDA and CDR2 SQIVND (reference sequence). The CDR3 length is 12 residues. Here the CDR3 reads CASREQGREQYF. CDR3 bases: TGTGCCAGTAGGGAACAGGGCCGCGAGCAGTACTTC.

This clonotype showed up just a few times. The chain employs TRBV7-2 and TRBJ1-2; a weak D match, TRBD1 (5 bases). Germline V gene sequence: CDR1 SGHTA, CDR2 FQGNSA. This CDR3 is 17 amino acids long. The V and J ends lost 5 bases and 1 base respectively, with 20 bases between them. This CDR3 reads CASSRGFSREFNYGYTF. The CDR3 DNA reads TGTGCCAGCAGCCGGGGGTTTTCGCGGGAGTTTAACTATGGCTACACCTTC.

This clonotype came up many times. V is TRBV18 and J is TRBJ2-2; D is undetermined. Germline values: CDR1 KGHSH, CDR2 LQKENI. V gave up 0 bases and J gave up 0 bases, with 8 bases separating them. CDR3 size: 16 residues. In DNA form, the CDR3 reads TGTGCCAGCTCACCACCGGGTTCCTCGAACACCGGGGAGCTGTTTTTT. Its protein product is CASSPPGSSNTGELFF.

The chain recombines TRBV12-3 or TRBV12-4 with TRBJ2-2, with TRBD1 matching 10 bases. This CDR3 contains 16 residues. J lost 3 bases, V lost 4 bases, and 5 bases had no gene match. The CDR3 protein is CASSSSGTGDTGELFF. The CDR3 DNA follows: TGTGCCAGCAGTTCCTCCGGGACAGGGGACACCGGGGAGCTGTTTTTT.

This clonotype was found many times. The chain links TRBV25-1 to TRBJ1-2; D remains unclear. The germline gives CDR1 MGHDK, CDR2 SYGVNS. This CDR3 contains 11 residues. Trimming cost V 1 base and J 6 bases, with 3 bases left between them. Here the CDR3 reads CASSEWDGYTF. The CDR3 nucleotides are TGTGCCAGCAGTGAATGGGATGGCTACACCTTC.

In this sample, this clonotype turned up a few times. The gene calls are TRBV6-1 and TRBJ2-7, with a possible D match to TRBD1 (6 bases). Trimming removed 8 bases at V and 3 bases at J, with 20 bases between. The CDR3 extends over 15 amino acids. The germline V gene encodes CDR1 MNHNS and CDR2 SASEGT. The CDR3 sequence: CASGASGTKNYEQYF. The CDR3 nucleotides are TGTGCCAGCGGAGCTTCCGGGACAAAAAACTACGAGCAGTACTTC.

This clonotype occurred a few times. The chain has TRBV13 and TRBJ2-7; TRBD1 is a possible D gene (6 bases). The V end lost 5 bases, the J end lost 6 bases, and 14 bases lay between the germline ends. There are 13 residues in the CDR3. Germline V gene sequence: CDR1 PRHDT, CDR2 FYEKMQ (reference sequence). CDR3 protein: CASSPPPGVEQYF. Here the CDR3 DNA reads TGTGCCAGCAGCCCGCCCCCAGGGGTCGAGCAGTACTTC. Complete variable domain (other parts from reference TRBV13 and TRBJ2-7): AAGVIQSPRHLIKEKRETATLKCYPIPRHDTVYWYQQGPGQDPQFLISFYEKMQSDKGSIPDRFSAQQFSDYHSELNMSSLELGDSALYFCASSPPPGVEQYFGPGTRLTVT.

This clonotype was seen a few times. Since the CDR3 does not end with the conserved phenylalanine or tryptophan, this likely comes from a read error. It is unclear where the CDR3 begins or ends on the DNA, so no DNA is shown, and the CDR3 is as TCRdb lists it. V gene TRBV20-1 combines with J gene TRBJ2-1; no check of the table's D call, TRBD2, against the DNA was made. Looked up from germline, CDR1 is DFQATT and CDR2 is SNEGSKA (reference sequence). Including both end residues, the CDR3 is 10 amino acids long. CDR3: CSAREGSGRL.

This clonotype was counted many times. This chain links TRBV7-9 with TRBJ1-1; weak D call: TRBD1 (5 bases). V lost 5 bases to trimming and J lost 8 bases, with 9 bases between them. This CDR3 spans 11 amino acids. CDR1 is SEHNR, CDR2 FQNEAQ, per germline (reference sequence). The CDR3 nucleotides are TGTGCCAGCAGCGTGGGACCCGAAGCTTTCTTT. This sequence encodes CASSVGPEAFF.

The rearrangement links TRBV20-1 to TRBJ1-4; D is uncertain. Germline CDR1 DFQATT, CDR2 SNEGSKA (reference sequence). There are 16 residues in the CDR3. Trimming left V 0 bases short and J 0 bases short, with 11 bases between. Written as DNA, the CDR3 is TGCAGTGCTAGAGATCACGAGGACTCAACTAATGAAAAACTGTTTTTT. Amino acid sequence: CSARDHEDSTNEKLFF.

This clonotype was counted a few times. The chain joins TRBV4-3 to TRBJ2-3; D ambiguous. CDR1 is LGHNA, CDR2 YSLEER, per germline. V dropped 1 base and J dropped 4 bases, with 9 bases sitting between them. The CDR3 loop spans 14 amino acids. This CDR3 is CASSQGTAADTQYF. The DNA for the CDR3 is TGCGCCAGCAGCCAAGGGACCGCCGCAGATACGCAGTATTTT.